This T cell receptor beta chain emerged from a study of identical twins. Study findings and constraints: Within monozygotic twins, out-of-frame TCR alpha sharing was underestimated by the models. Fewer insertions were carried by abundant cord blood beta clonotypes, but none was seen in memory repertoires.

This clonotype has only a few counts. Its antigen is unknown. No donor was unhealthy or non-Caucasian. TCRdb recomputed calls from the 5' RACE reads with MiXCR, one row per CDR3 protein. Counted here are hundreds of thousands of distinct CDR3 sequences, roughly 12% occurring once; the ten biggest clones make up about 7%. This sample also belongs to another study, concerning yellow fever vaccine responses in identical twins. That paper states: Twins reportedly appeared to share part of their vaccine T cell response while keeping part individual.

Sequenced input: CD8+ T cells sorted from blood. The TCR originated in a woman younger than 35 in good health.

The CDR3 reads CASSLGGGWNTEAFF. The CDR3 coding sequence is TGTGCCAGCAGCTTGGGGGGCGGATGGAACACTGAAGCTTTCTTT. This chain uses TRBV11-2 with TRBJ1-1, with a tentative D call TRBD1 (6 bases). Germline CDR1 reads SGHAT; CDR2 reads FQNNGV. CDR3 size: 15 residues. V was cut by 3 bases and J by 1 base, with 12 bases left in between.